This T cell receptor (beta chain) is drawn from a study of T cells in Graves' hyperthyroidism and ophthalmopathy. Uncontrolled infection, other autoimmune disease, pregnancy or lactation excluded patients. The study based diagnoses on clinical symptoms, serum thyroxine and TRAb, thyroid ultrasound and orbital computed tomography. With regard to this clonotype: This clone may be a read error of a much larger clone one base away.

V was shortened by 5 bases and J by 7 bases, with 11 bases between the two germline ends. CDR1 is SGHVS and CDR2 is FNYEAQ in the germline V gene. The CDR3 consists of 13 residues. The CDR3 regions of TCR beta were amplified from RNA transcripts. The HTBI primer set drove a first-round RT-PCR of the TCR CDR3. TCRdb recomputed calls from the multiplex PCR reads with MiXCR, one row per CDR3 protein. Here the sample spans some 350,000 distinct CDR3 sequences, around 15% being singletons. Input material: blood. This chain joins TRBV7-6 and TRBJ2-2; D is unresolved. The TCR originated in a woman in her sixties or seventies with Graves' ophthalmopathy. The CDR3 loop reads CASSPQERGELFF. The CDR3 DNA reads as TGTGCCAGCAGCCCCCAGGAGCGCGGGGAGCTGTTTTTT.